This TCR beta chain was recovered during a study of CD8 T cells in ankylosing spondylitis. Study conclusions and caveats: Reportedly, disease-linked clones are significantly enriched in ankylosing spondylitis patients' matched synovial fluid.

V was shortened by 0 bases and J by 2 bases, with 8 bases between the two germline ends. Germline V CDR1 and CDR2: LNHDA, SQIVND (reference sequence). CDR3 size: 14 residues. This clonotype was seen many times. Its matching antigen is unknown. With molecular barcodes, quantitative 5'-RACE was used to make the TCR beta libraries. TCRdb reanalysed the 5' RACE reads using MiXCR and keeps one entry per CDR3 protein. The top ten clones hold around 11% of a sample with roughly 150,000 distinct CDR3 sequences, around 7.9% of them seen once. The specimen was blood, either unsorted or a sorted T cell fraction (not recorded which). This TCR was sampled from a female donor with ankylosing spondylitis or in good health (not recorded which). The rearrangement uses TRBV19 and TRBJ2-7; maybe TRBD1 (5 bases). The CDR3: CASSIEGHAYEQYF. As DNA, the CDR3 is TGTGCCAGTAGTATAGAGGGGCATGCCTACGAGCAGTACTTC.